The 18 T cell receptor beta chains below were found in one sample sequenced in a study of OX40 agonist ivuxolimab in advanced cancers. TCRdb's copy holds only in-frame clones and misses some; the assay was immunoSEQ multiplex PCR. The data contain roughly 61,000 clones, 88% of them singletons. Sequencing used CD4+ or CD8+ T cells sorted from blood, obtained in a trial of the OX40 agonist ivuxolimab. The receptors were sampled from an adult with an advanced solid tumor such as melanoma, head and neck, liver or kidney cancer.

V gene TRBV30 combines with J gene TRBJ1-5; 8 nucleotides line up with TRBD1. The germline CDR1 and CDR2 sequences are GTSNPN and SVGIG (reference sequence). V was pared by 0 bases and J by 3 bases, with 4 bases of the junction left unmatched. The CDR3 contains 15 residues. Here the CDR3 reads CAWSVDRDFNQPQHF. CDR3 in DNA: TGTGCCTGGAGTGTGGACAGGGACTTCAATCAGCCCCAGCATTTT. Full variable domain (rest looked up from reference TRBV30 and TRBJ1-5): SQTIHQWPATLVQPVGSPLSLECTVEGTSNPNLYWYRQAAGRGLQLLFYSVGIGQISSEVPQNLSASRPQDRQFILSSKKLLLSDSGFYLCAWSVDRDFNQPQHFGDGTRLSIL.

The chain combines TRBV18 with TRBJ2-2; TRBD1 is a possible D gene (6 bases). CDR1 KGHSH and CDR2 LQKENI come from the germline V gene. V was trimmed by 4 bases and J by 10 bases, leaving 10 bases between them. The CDR3 has 12 amino acids. CDR3 nucleotide sequence: TGTGCCAGCTCACAACGACAGGAGGAGCTGTTTTTT. Translation gives CASSQRQEELFF.

The rearrangement links TRBV7-6 to TRBJ1-1; D perhaps matches TRBD1 (5 bases). Looked up from germline, CDR1 is SGHVS and CDR2 is FNYEAQ. Trimming removed 4 bases at V and 1 base at J, with 16 bases between. This CDR3 comprises 16 residues. The CDR3 DNA follows: TGTGCCAGCAGCTCCGGATTATTAGGGGAGAACACTGAAGCTTTCTTT. It specifies CASSSGLLGENTEAFF.

This clone is termed medium-sized. DNA of the CDR3: TGTGCCTGGAGTGCCAGGGGAGGGGAGCAGTACTTC. Protein: CAWSARGGEQYF. V is TRBV30 and J is TRBJ2-7, with TRBD2 as a possible D gene (7 bases). This CDR3 spans 12 amino acids. Trimming stripped 1 base from V and 7 bases from J, with 11 bases between. Germline V gene lookup returns CDR1 GTSNPN and CDR2 SVGIG (reference sequence).

The V gene is TRBV19, the J gene TRBJ2-7; 7 positions agree with TRBD1. The length of the CDR3 is 14 residues. J gave up 3 bases and V 9 bases, and 11 bases lay outside the gene matches. Per the germline V gene, CDR1 is LNHDA and CDR2 is SQIVND (reference sequence). CDR3 region: CASTQTGSLYEQYF. The CDR3 coding sequence is TGTGCCAGCACCCAGACAGGGTCGCTCTACGAGCAGTACTTC.

The J gene is TRBJ2-7, the V gene TRBV4-3, with 7 bases that match TRBD1. Germline CDR1 and CDR2: LGHNA and YSLEER. The J segment lost 3 bases and the V segment lost 0 bases, leaving 2 bases of the junction unmatched. CDR3 length equals 14 residues. The chain's CDR3 is CASSQDRGRYEQYF. DNA for the CDR3: TGCGCCAGCAGCCAAGATAGGGGGCGCTACGAGCAGTACTTC.

J is TRBJ2-2 and V is TRBV5-8, with 10 bases that match TRBD2. Germline lookup yields CDR1 SGHTS and CDR2 YDEGEE. This CDR3 spans 20 amino acids. J was trimmed by 1 base and V by 1 base; bases with no gene match: 13. The CDR3 here is CASSLILLGLAGVNTGELFF. The CDR3 DNA reads as TGTGCCAGCAGCTTGATTCTGCTTGGGCTAGCGGGAGTGAACACCGGGGAGCTGTTTTTT.

The J gene is TRBJ2-1, the V gene TRBV2; 7 bases are a match to TRBD2. This CDR3 spans 16 amino acids. Germline V gene lookup returns CDR1 SNHLY and CDR2 FYNNEI. V shed 2 bases, J shed 7 bases, and the junction held 11 bases outside the gene matches. The chain's CDR3 is CASSELRSGGRNEQFF. CDR3 nucleotides: TGTGCCAGCAGTGAATTAAGGTCGGGAGGTCGGAATGAGCAGTTCTTC.

This rearrangement joins TRBV28 to TRBJ2-7; possible D gene TRBD2, 5 bases. Germline CDR1 reads MDHEN; CDR2 reads SYDVKM. V shed 6 bases and J shed 6 bases, with 24 bases lying between them. The CDR3 is 16 residues long. The CDR3 nucleotides read TGTGCCAGCAGCCACCCCACGAGAGGGAGTCTGTCCGAGCAGTACTTC. Translation gives CASSHPTRGSLSEQYF.

J is TRBJ2-1 and V is TRBV5-4, with D perhaps TRBD1 (5 bases). The germline CDR1 and CDR2 sequences are SGHNT and YYREEE (reference sequence). V lost 3 bases and J lost 4, with 17 bases in between. The CDR3 consists of 16 residues. The CDR3 here is CASSSAPQGFYNEQFF. The CDR3 DNA follows: TGTGCCAGCAGCTCCGCTCCGCAGGGATTTTACAATGAGCAGTTCTTC. Full variable domain (rest looked up from reference TRBV5-4 and TRBJ2-1): ETGVTQSPTHLIKTRGQQVTLRCSSQSGHNTVSWYQQALGQGPQFIFQYYREEENGRGNFPPRFSGLQFPNYSSELNVNALELDDSALYLCASSSAPQGFYNEQFFGPGTRLTVL.

The chain carries TRBV11-2 and TRBJ2-1; D is possibly TRBD1 (5 bases). Looked up from germline, CDR1 is SGHAT and CDR2 is FQNNGV. This CDR3 has 13 residues. Trimming stripped 1 base from V and 7 bases from J, with 8 bases between. In DNA, the CDR3 is TGTGCCAGCAGCTTAGGACAGTCGAATGAGCAGTTCTTC. Translating it yields CASSLGQSNEQFF.

The chain joins TRBV9 to TRBJ2-7; D is unresolved. V shed 4 bases and J shed 0 bases, with 5 bases lying between them. Germline lookup yields CDR1 SGDLS and CDR2 YYNGEE. The CDR3 has 12 amino acids. CDR3 region: CASSRDSYEQYF. The CDR3 nucleotides read TGTGCCAGCAGCCGCGACTCCTACGAGCAGTACTTC.

V gene TRBV18 combines with J gene TRBJ1-5; D gene unclear. The CDR3 consists of 15 residues. Trimming pared 4 bases from V and 3 bases from J, leaving 13 bases between. In germline, CDR1 is KGHSH, CDR2 LQKENI. This CDR3 is CASSQFLEANQPQHF. The DNA for the CDR3 is TGTGCCAGCTCACAGTTCTTGGAGGCCAATCAGCCCCAGCATTTT. The entire variable domain, with the rest obtained from reference TRBV18 and TRBJ1-5, is as follows: NAGVMQNPRHLVRRRGQEARLRCSPMKGHSHVYWYRQLPEEGLKFMVYLQKENIIDESGMPKERFSAEFPKEGPSILRIQQVVRGDSAAYFCASSQFLEANQPQHFGDGTRLSIL.

The V and J genes are TRBV11-1 and TRBJ2-5; D possibly corresponds to TRBD1 (6 bases). The length of the CDR3 is 15 residues. Germline V gene sequence: CDR1 SGHAT, CDR2 FQDESV (reference sequence). V gave up 7 bases and J gave up 5 bases, with 20 bases separating them. CDR3 DNA sequence: TGTGCCAGCACCGCCCGCAGGGGTCCCTGGGAGACCCAGTACTTC. Translated, it gives CASTARRGPWETQYF.

This chain links TRBV28 with TRBJ2-3; D unresolved. CDR3 length equals 11 residues. From germline, CDR1 is MDHEN and CDR2 SYDVKM. Trimming pared 5 bases from V and 7 bases from J, leaving 7 bases between. CDR3 bases: TGTGCCAGCAGTAGCCTGTATACGCAGTATTTT. It specifies CASSSLYTQYF.

The gene calls are TRBV27 and TRBJ1-4; 10 bases fit TRBD1. Germline CDR1 MNHEY, CDR2 SMNVEV (reference sequence). This CDR3 comprises 16 residues. V was clipped by 4 bases and J by 5 bases; unmatched bases: 7. The CDR3 bases are TGTGCCAGCAGTTCCCGGGGACAGGGGAAAAATGAAAAACTGTTTTTT. This encodes CASSSRGQGKNEKLFF.

The chain combines TRBV5-4 with TRBJ2-4, with D perhaps assigned TRBD1 or TRBD2 (7 bases each). CDR1 and CDR2 from the germline V gene are SGHNT and YYREEE (reference sequence). The CDR3 totals 13 residues. Deletions cut 5 bases from V and 7 bases from J, with 13 bases between. CDR3 bases: TGTGCCAGCAGTAGCAGGGGGGGGAACATTCAGTACTTC. Translation: CASSSRGGNIQYF. Variable domain in full (rest from reference TRBV5-4 and TRBJ2-4): ETGVTQSPTHLIKTRGQQVTLRCSSQSGHNTVSWYQQALGQGPQFIFQYYREEENGRGNFPPRFSGLQFPNYSSELNVNALELDDSALYLCASSSRGGNIQYFGAGTRLSVL.

The chain recombines TRBV18 with TRBJ2-1, with D tentatively TRBD1 (6 bases). CDR3 length: 16 amino acids. The V gene's germline CDR1 is KGHSH and CDR2 LQKENI. The V end lost 0 bases, the J end lost 0 bases, and 9 bases lay between the germline ends. This chain's CDR3 is CASSPPARGSYNEQFF. In DNA form, the CDR3 reads TGTGCCAGCTCACCACCGGCCAGGGGCTCCTACAATGAGCAGTTCTTC. Full variable domain (remainder filled in from reference TRBV18 and TRBJ2-1): NAGVMQNPRHLVRRRGQEARLRCSPMKGHSHVYWYRQLPEEGLKFMVYLQKENIIDESGMPKERFSAEFPKEGPSILRIQQVVRGDSAAYFCASSPPARGSYNEQFFGPGTRLTVL.